This T cell receptor (beta chain) derives from a study of PD-1 blockade in mismatch repair-deficient tumors. Study-wide background: Patients had over ten mismatch repair-deficient cancer types and were previously treated and progressing.

This CDR3 region has 14 residues. V lost 0 bases, J lost 5 bases, and 1 base stayed unmatched. The germline V gene encodes CDR1 SGHRS and CDR2 YFSETQ. The repertoire was sequenced with immunoSEQ multiplex PCR; TCRdb's copy has only in-frame clones and lacks some. The sample shows some 25,000 clones, roughly 83% of them seen only once. The gene calls are TRBV5-1 and TRBJ2-1, with 8 bases that match TRBD1. Sample: PBMCs, taken before pembrolizumab treatment. This TCR came from an adult with mismatch repair-deficient cancer. The CDR3 DNA is TGCGCCAGCAGCTTGGGGGACAGGAACAATGAGCAGTTCTTC. Its translation: CASSLGDRNNEQFF.